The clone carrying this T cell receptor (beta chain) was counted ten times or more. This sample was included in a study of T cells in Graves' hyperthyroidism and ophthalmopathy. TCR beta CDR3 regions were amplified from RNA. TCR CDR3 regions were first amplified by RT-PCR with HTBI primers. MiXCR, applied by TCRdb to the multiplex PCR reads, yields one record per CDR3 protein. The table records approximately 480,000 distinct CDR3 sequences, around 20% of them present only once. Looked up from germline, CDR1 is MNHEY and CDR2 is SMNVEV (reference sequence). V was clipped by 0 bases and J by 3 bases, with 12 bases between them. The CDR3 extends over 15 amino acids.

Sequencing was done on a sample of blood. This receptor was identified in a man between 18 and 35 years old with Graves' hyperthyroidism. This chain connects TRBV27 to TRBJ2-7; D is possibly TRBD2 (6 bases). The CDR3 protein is CASSLSGTGVYEQYF. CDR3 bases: TGTGCCAGCAGTTTATCGGGGACGGGGGTCTACGAGCAGTACTTC.